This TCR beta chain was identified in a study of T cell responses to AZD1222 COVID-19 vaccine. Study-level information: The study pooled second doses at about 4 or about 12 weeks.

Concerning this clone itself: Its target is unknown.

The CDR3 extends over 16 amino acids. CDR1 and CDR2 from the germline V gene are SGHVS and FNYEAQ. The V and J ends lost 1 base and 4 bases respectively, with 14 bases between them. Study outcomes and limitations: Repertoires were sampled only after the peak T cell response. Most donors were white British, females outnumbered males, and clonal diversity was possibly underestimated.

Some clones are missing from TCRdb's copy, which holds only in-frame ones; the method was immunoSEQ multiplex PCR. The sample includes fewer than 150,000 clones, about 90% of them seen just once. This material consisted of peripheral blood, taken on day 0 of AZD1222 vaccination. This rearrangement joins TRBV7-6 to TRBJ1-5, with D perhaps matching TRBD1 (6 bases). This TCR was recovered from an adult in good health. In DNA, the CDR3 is TGTGCCAGCAGCTTAGGTGTGAGCGGACAGAATCAGCCCCAGCATTTT. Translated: CASSLGVSGQNQPQHF.